The rows below give T cell receptor beta chains drawn from one sample of a study of monozygotic twins with cystic fibrosis. Clones were read by immunoSEQ multiplex PCR, and TCRdb kept only the in-frame ones, dropping some. The sample yields tens of thousands of clones, 95% to 98% seen once. Sequenced: blood. These receptors were taken from a girl between 10 and 17 years old with cystic fibrosis. The CDR3 runs from the conserved cysteine through the conserved F or W. Each record gives: J gene, clone size, D gene, V gene, CDR3 DNA, CDR3 protein. The D gene is left open where the match is weak. The size of a clone is reported for some rows only, either as once, few or many, or as a class for expanded clones.

TRBJ2-7,.,.,TRBV28,TGTGCCAGCAGTTTTGTAGGATCCACCTACGAGCAGTACTTC,CASSFVGSTYEQYF
TRBJ2-1,.,TRBD2,TRBV30,TGTGCCTGGAGGACTAGCGGCGCTATGAGCTCCTACAATGAGCAGTTCTTC,CAWRTSGAMSSYNEQFF
TRBJ1-2,.,.,TRBV7-9,TGTGCCAGCAGCTTAGGAGACACCTTCTATGGCTACACCTTC,CASSLGDTFYGYTF
TRBJ1-2,.,.,TRBV6-5,TGTGCCAGCAGTTCCGCCGACAAGGGTGGTTATGGCTACACCTTC,CASSSADKGGYGYTF
TRBJ1-5,.,TRBD1,TRBV30,TGTGCCTGCTCAGGGGGACAGGGGAGGTTCAGCAATCAGCCCCAGCATTTT,CACSGGQGRFSNQPQHF
TRBJ2-3,.,TRBD2,TRBV18,TGTGCCAGCTCACCACCGCCTAGCGGGAAACGACCCTACCGGACAGATACGCAGTATTTT,CASSPPPSGKRPYRTDTQYF
TRBJ2-2,.,.,TRBV6-5,TGTGCCAGCAGTTCCCAGGGGGGGCGAACCGGGGAGCTGTTTTTT,CASSSQGGRTGELFF
TRBJ1-2,.,.,TRBV4-3,TGCGCCAGCAGCCAAGGGGTAGGGAACTATGGCTACACCTTC,CASSQGVGNYGYTF
TRBJ1-5,.,.,TRBV19,TGTGCCAGTAGTATTCCCCTCGGTCAGCCCCAGCATTTT,CASSIPLGQPQHF
TRBJ2-5,.,.,TRBV29-1,TGCAGCGTTGCCCCGGGTTTAGAGACCCAGTACTTC,CSVAPGLETQYF
TRBJ2-1,.,TRBD2,TRBV5-4,TGTGCCAGCAATACTCGACTGGCGGGAGGGTACAATGAGCAGTTCTTC,CASNTRLAGGYNEQFF
TRBJ2-1,.,.,TRBV19,TGTGCCAGTAGTTCCCGGGACACAGACAATGAGCAGTTCTTC,CASSSRDTDNEQFF
TRBJ2-5,.,.,TRBV4-1,TGCGCCAGCAGCCAAGGGACTGAAGAGACCCAGTACTTC,CASSQGTEETQYF
TRBJ1-2,.,.,TRBV7-2,TGTGCCAGCAGCTTACAACCCGGAGACTATGGCTACACCTTC,CASSLQPGDYGYTF
TRBJ1-1,.,TRBD1,TRBV6-1,TGTGCCAGCAGTGAATATGGGGCCCTATGGGGGACAGGGGAAGGCACTGAAGCTTTCTTT,CASSEYGALWGTGEGTEAFF
TRBJ2-1,.,TRBD2,TRBV4-2,TGTGCCAGCAGCCAAGGGGTCGATAGCGGGAAGAATGAGCAGTTCTTC,CASSQGVDSGKNEQFF
TRBJ1-3,.,.,TRBV19,TGTGCCAGTAGTATAGGGATTGCGAGCTCTGGAAACACCATATATTTT,CASSIGIASSGNTIYF
TRBJ2-5,.,.,TRBV7-2,TGTGCCAGCAGCTCCCCAGGGGGGGAGACCCAGTACTTC,CASSSPGGETQYF
TRBJ2-2,.,TRBD2,TRBV11-3,TGTGCCAGCAGCTTACGAACTAGCGGGAGGAACACCGGGGAGCTGTTTTTT,CASSLRTSGRNTGELFF
TRBJ2-1,.,TRBD2,TRBV19,TGTGCCAGTAGTATACCGGGACTAGCGGAACCATTACGCTCCTACAATGAGCAGTTCTTC,CASSIPGLAEPLRSYNEQFF
TRBJ1-2,.,.,TRBV7-2,TGTGCCAGCAGCACCGCCGACTATGGCTACACCTTC,CASSTADYGYTF
TRBJ2-3,.,TRBD2,TRBV7-9,TGTGCCAGCAGCTTACCAGCGGGAGAGGGAGATACGCAGTATTTT,CASSLPAGEGDTQYF
TRBJ2-4,.,.,TRBV9,TGTGCCAGCAGCGTAGGTCTTAGGACAGCAGAAAACATTCAGTACTTC,CASSVGLRTAENIQYF
TRBJ2-7,.,.,TRBV6-1,TGTGCCAGCCTGGACAGCTACGAGCAGTACTTC,CASLDSYEQYF
TRBJ1-4,.,.,TRBV20-1,TGCAGTGCAAAAAATGAAAAACTGTTTTTT,CSAKNEKLFF
TRBJ2-3,once,.,TRBV29-1,TGCAGCGTTGTTTTGCCAGCGGGTACAGATACGCAGTATTTT,CSVVLPAGTDTQYF
TRBJ2-1,.,TRBD2,TRBV2,TGTGCCAGCAGTGAAGCGCTCGGGAGGAAAGGCGGGAATGAGCAGTTCTTC,CASSEALGRKGGNEQFF
TRBJ2-3,.,.,TRBV2,TGTGCCAGCAGTGAAGGGGGTGGGGGTGCGGGTACGCAGTATTTT,CASSEGGGGAGTQYF
TRBJ2-1,.,TRBD1,TRBV29-1,TGCAGCGCCGTAGGGACAGGGGGTGGTGAGCAGTTCTTC,CSAVGTGGGEQFF
TRBJ2-3,.,TRBD2,TRBV6-5,TGTGCCAGCAGTTACTCCGGGGGGTACTCAGATACGCAGTATTTT,CASSYSGGYSDTQYF
TRBJ1-5,.,.,TRBV30,TGTGCCTGGAGTGTATGGGACAGCAATCAGCCCCAGCATTTT,CAWSVWDSNQPQHF
TRBJ1-1,.,.,TRBV4-3,TGCGCCAGCAGCCAGGCAGGACAAATGAACACTGAAGCTTTCTTT,CASSQAGQMNTEAFF
TRBJ2-1,.,TRBD2,TRBV19,TGTGCCAGTAGTATTTCTTGGCGGGGGAGAAGTAATGAGCAGTTCTTC,CASSISWRGRSNEQFF
TRBJ1-1,.,.,TRBV25-1,TGTGCCAGCAGTGTCGCAGGGAACACTGAAGCTTTCTTT,CASSVAGNTEAFF
TRBJ2-4,.,TRBD2,TRBV7-2,TGTGCCAGCAGCCCAGGTGGCACCGGGGGGGGAAACATTCAGTACTTC,CASSPGGTGGGNIQYF
TRBJ2-1,.,.,TRBV19,TGTGCCAGTAGTATGAAAGTCAATGAGCAGTTCTTC,CASSMKVNEQFF
TRBJ2-2,.,.,TRBV2,TGTGCCAGCAGTGAAGTTTGGAAAAACACCGGGGAGCTGTTTTTT,CASSEVWKNTGELFF
TRBJ2-7,once,.,TRBV27,TGTGCCAGCGGATCGACAGGATTCTACGAGCAGTACTTC,CASGSTGFYEQYF
TRBJ2-1,.,TRBD2,TRBV7-9,TGTGCCAGCAGCTTCATAGCGGGAGTGAATGAGCAGTTCTTC,CASSFIAGVNEQFF
TRBJ1-4,.,.,TRBV19,TGTGCCAGTAGTACTACGGGACACCAGAATGAAAAACTGTTTTTT,CASSTTGHQNEKLFF
TRBJ1-2,.,.,TRBV2,TGTGCCAGCAGTGCGGGGGCCAGCTATGGCTACACCTTC,CASSAGASYGYTF
TRBJ1-4,.,.,TRBV19,TGTGCCAGTAGTAACAGGGTCGACTTGAGGGTGTACGAAAAACTGTTTTTT,CASSNRVDLRVYEKLFF
TRBJ1-2,.,TRBD1,TRBV9,TGTGCCAGCAGCGCCGCCCCCCCGGGACAGAGTCTCTATGGCTACACCTTC,CASSAAPPGQSLYGYTF
TRBJ2-2,.,.,TRBV11-2,TGTGCCAGCAGCCGCCCCAGTTTCGGGGAGCTGTTTTTT,CASSRPSFGELFF
TRBJ2-1,.,TRBD2,TRBV7-9,TGTGCCAGCAGCTTTAGCGGGAGGGCCTACAATGAGCAGTTCTTC,CASSFSGRAYNEQFF
TRBJ1-2,.,TRBD1,TRBV15,TGTGCCACCAACGCGGGACAGACATATGGCTACACCTTC,CATNAGQTYGYTF
TRBJ2-3,once,TRBD2,TRBV4-3,TGCGCCAGCAGCCGGACCGGGACTAGCGTAGATACGCAGTATTTT,CASSRTGTSVDTQYF
TRBJ1-6,.,.,TRBV5-1,TGCGCCAGCAGCTTCCACGGAGCTGATTCACCCCTCCACTTT,CASSFHGADSPLHF
TRBJ1-2,.,TRBD1,TRBV7-2,TGTGCCAGCAGCACCCGACAGGGAGGGTATGGCTACACCTTC,CASSTRQGGYGYTF
TRBJ2-7,.,.,TRBV6-5,TGTGCCAGCAGTTACTCGAGGGGATATACTTCCTACGAGCAGTACTTC,CASSYSRGYTSYEQYF
TRBJ2-7,.,TRBD2,TRBV4-3,TGCGCCGGAATAAGGTCACTAGCGGATCCGGTAGCACAATCCCGCGAGCAGTACTTC,CAGIRSLADPVAQSREQYF